These 28 T cell receptor beta chains came from one sample sequenced in a study of T cell responses to AZD1222 COVID-19 vaccine. Data came from immunoSEQ multiplex PCR; TCRdb stores just in-frame clones and leaves some out. This table holds approximately 200,000 clones, 90% to 95% found once. The specimen was peripheral blood, collected 28 days after the second dose of the MenACWY control vaccine. Receptors originate from an adult who received the MenACWY meningococcal vaccine as a control.

This clone was seen a single time. In nucleotides, the CDR3 is TGTGCCAGCAGCCAGGGACGGGTGAACACTGAAGCTTTCTTT. Amino acid sequence: CASSQGRVNTEAFF. The rearrangement uses TRBV14 and TRBJ1-1, with a weak D call TRBD1 (5 bases). V dropped 3 bases and J dropped 0 bases, with 8 bases sitting between them. CDR3 length equals 14 residues. Germline V lookup: CDR1 SGHDN, CDR2 FVKESK.

This chain uses TRBV29-1 with TRBJ1-2; 9 bases align to TRBD1. CDR3 length equals 15 residues. Per germline, CDR1 SQVTM and CDR2 ANQGSEA. The ends lost 1 base at V and 4 bases at J; junction bases unmatched: 7. The CDR3 protein is CSVEGPGQGLYGYTF. CDR3 nucleotides: TGCAGCGTTGAAGGCCCGGGACAGGGACTCTATGGCTACACCTTC.

The chain couples TRBV27 to TRBJ2-7, with D maybe TRBD1 (5 bases). Germline V lookup: CDR1 MNHEY, CDR2 SMNVEV (reference sequence). Trimming removed 5 bases from V and 2 bases from J, with 13 bases in between. CDR3 size: 14 residues. CDR3 nucleotide sequence: TGTGCCAGCAGTGCCGGACACTCAACCTACGAGCAGTACTTC. It codes for CASSAGHSTYEQYF.

This clone was found once. The V call is TRBV30, the J call TRBJ2-7, with D perhaps TRBD1 or TRBD2 (5 bases each). V shed 2 bases and J shed 2 bases, with 7 bases lying between them. The CDR3 covers 12 residues. Germline CDR1 is GTSNPN and CDR2 is SVGIG (reference sequence). CDR3 amino acids: CAWSPGPYEQYF. In DNA, the CDR3 is TGTGCCTGGAGTCCGGGACCCTACGAGCAGTACTTC.

The chain has TRBV4-1 and TRBJ2-7, with 9 bases aligning to TRBD2. The V gene end was trimmed by 0 bases and the J gene end by 3 bases; junction bases not matched to a gene: 6. The length of the CDR3 is 16 residues. The germline gives CDR1 MGHRA, CDR2 YSYEKL. CDR3 DNA sequence: TGCGCCAGCAGCCAAGATATGGAGCGGGGGGACTACGAGCAGTACTTC. As protein: CASSQDMERGDYEQYF.

The chain recombines TRBV18 with TRBJ1-6; 8 bases are shared with TRBD1. CDR1 and CDR2 from the germline V gene are KGHSH and LQKENI. The CDR3 is 15 residues long. Trimming took 3 bases from V and 7 from J; bases not matched to a gene: 5. DNA of the CDR3: TGTGCCAGCTCACCGGACAGGGTGAAAAATTCACCCCTCCACTTT. Translating it yields CASSPDRVKNSPLHF.

The chain joins TRBV5-1 to TRBJ2-5; 14 bases fit TRBD2. With 0 bases clipped from V and 5 bases from J, the junction kept 6 bases outside the gene matches. The CDR3 is 17 amino acids. CDR1 and CDR2 (germline): SGHRS, YFSETQ. CDR3: CASSLEGLAGASETQYF. The DNA for the CDR3 is TGCGCCAGCAGCTTGGAGGGACTAGCGGGAGCGAGTGAGACCCAGTACTTC. Looking up the rest from reference TRBV5-1 and TRBJ2-5 gives the full variable domain: KAGVTQTPRYLIKTRGQQVTLSCSPISGHRSVSWYQQTPGQGLQFLFEYFSETQRNKGNFPGRFSGRQFSNSRSEMNVSTLELGDSALYLCASSLEGLAGASETQYFGPGTRLLVL.

V usage is TRBV3-1 (or the pseudogene TRBV3-2) and J usage is TRBJ2-7, with a tentative D call TRBD2 (6 bases). Trimming removed 2 bases at V and 11 bases at J, with 16 bases between. The CDR3 sequence is 13 residues long. Per the germline V gene, CDR1 is LGHDT and CDR2 is YNNKEL (reference sequence). The CDR3 DNA is TGTGCCAGCAGCCAATGGACCGGGGGTGTGGAGTACTTC. Residues: CASSQWTGGVEYF.

The chain has TRBV10-1 and TRBJ1-1, with 11 bases lining up with TRBD1. Germline V gene sequence: CDR1 WNHNN, CDR2 SYGVQD (reference sequence). Losses at the gene ends were 6 bases for V and 6 bases for J; bases not matched to a gene: 24. The CDR3 has 20 residues. This chain's CDR3 is CASSSTVRDRGRKERSEAFF. CDR3 sequence (DNA): TGCGCCAGCAGCTCGACTGTCCGGGACAGGGGGAGAAAGGAACGATCTGAAGCTTTCTTT.

V and J are TRBV19 and TRBJ1-3, with D uncertain. V lost 10 bases and J lost 0, with 10 bases in between. Germline values: CDR1 LNHDA, CDR2 SQIVND (reference sequence). The CDR3 has 13 residues. The DNA of the CDR3 is TGTGCCACCCGGATCACCTCTGGAAACACCATATATTTT. This sequence encodes CATRITSGNTIYF.

DNA for the CDR3: TGTGCCAGCAGTACCCTTGGAGGGGGTGACTATGGCTACACCTTC. Translation: CASSTLGGGDYGYTF. The chain recombines TRBV6-5 with TRBJ1-2; TRBD1 might be the D (6 bases). V was shortened by 5 bases and J by 3 bases, with 16 bases between the two germline ends. Germline V gene lookup returns CDR1 MNHEY and CDR2 SVGAGI. The CDR3 is 15 residues long.

DNA of the CDR3: TGTGTCTGCCCAAGGGACCGACAAAGTAGTGAGCAGTTCTTC. It translates to CVCPRDRQSSEQFF. This sequence joins TRBV30 and TRBJ2-1; possibly TRBD1 or TRBD2 for D (5 bases each). The CDR3 extends over 14 amino acids. Germline CDR1 reads GTSNPN; CDR2 reads SVGIG (reference sequence).

The rearrangement links TRBV28 to TRBJ1-5; D unresolved. CDR3 size: 14 residues. Germline CDR1 MDHEN, CDR2 SYDVKM. V lost 5 bases, J lost 5 bases, and 13 bases lay in between. As DNA, the CDR3 is TGTGCCAGCAGTCCCCTAGGGATGCATCAGCCCCAGCATTTT. Translated: CASSPLGMHQPQHF.

The rearrangement links TRBV3-1 (or the pseudogene TRBV3-2) to TRBJ2-3, with D unresolved. The CDR3 runs 13 residues. CDR1 and CDR2 from the germline V gene are LGHDT and YNNKEL (reference sequence). V shed 6 bases and J shed 1 base, with 8 bases lying between them. In DNA form, the CDR3 reads TGTGCCAGCAGGAGTTCCGGCACAGATACGCAGTATTTT. This sequence encodes CASRSSGTDTQYF.

V is TRBV28 and J is TRBJ1-5, with D perhaps matching TRBD1 (6 bases). CDR3 length equals 16 residues. V lost 5 bases, J lost 4 bases, and 18 bases lay in between. Germline loops: CDR1 MDHEN, CDR2 SYDVKM. The CDR3 loop reads CASSTRDRGENQPQHF. CDR3 nucleotides: TGTGCCAGCAGTACGCGTGATAGGGGGGAAAATCAGCCCCAGCATTTT. The full variable domain, its missing parts supplied by reference TRBV28 and TRBJ1-5, is DVKVTQSSRYLVKRTGEKVFLECVQDMDHENMFWYRQDPGLGLRLIYFSYDVKMKEKGDIPEGYSVSREKKERFSLILESASTNQTSMYLCASSTRDRGENQPQHFGDGTRLSIL.

The J gene is TRBJ1-3, the V gene TRBV7-8; unclear D gene. This CDR3 has 15 amino acids. The germline gives CDR1 SGHVS, CDR2 FQNEAQ. V lost 1 base to trimming and J lost 1 base, with 8 bases between them. CDR3 protein: CASSLVAASGNTIYF. Here the CDR3 DNA reads TGTGCCAGCAGCTTAGTGGCAGCTTCTGGAAACACCATATATTTT. Together with reference TRBV7-8 and TRBJ1-3, the CDR3 gives the full variable domain: GAGVSQSPRYKVAKRGQDVALRCDPISGHVSLFWYQQALGQGPEFLTYFQNEAQLDKSGLPSDRFFAERPEGSVSTLKIQRTQQEDSAVYLCASSLVAASGNTIYFGEGSWLTVV.

This clone has more than one count but fewer than ten. The chain is built from TRBV27 and TRBJ1-2, with TRBD1 identical over 7 bases. Trimming cost V 5 bases and J 8 bases; bases outside gene matches: 5. This CDR3 is built from 12 residues. Germline lookup yields CDR1 MNHEY and CDR2 SMNVEV (reference sequence). The CDR3 sequence: CASSDTGVGYTF. DNA for the CDR3: TGTGCCAGCAGTGATACAGGGGTCGGCTACACCTTC.

The gene calls are TRBV14 and TRBJ2-1; possibly TRBD1 or TRBD2 for D (7 bases each). The germline V gene encodes CDR1 SGHDN and CDR2 FVKESK. V lost 4 bases, J lost 10 bases, and 17 bases lay in between. This CDR3 region has 14 residues. CDR3: CASSLRGEGQEQFF. The CDR3 DNA follows: TGTGCCAGCAGCCTCCGAGGGGAGGGACAGGAGCAGTTCTTC.

This clone appeared a single time. J is TRBJ2-7 and V is TRBV5-1; D possibly corresponds to TRBD2 (7 bases). The CDR3 totals 16 residues. V was pared by 1 base and J by 2 bases, with 16 bases between. Germline V CDR1 and CDR2: SGHRS, YFSETQ. The DNA of the CDR3 is TGCGCCAGCAGCTTGTCCCCCCTAGGGGGGGCCTACGAGCAGTACTTC. It specifies CASSLSPLGGAYEQYF.

The sample holds a few counts of this clone. V is TRBV7-3 and J is TRBJ1-2; D not resolved. Germline CDR1 SGHTA, CDR2 FQGTGA. V lost 2 bases, J lost 6 bases, and 10 bases lay in between. The CDR3 runs 13 residues. The DNA of the CDR3 is TGTGCCAGCAGCTTAGACCCCGGGAATGGCTACACCTTC. Protein: CASSLDPGNGYTF.

This chain uses TRBV4-2 with TRBJ2-1; D unclear. CDR3 size: 14 residues. Between the trimmed V and J ends, which lost 3 bases and 5 bases, there was a span of 11 bases. Germline V gives CDR1 LGHNA, CDR2 YNFKEQ. CDR3 nucleotides: TGTGCCAGCAGCCACCCTCCGGCGGACAATGAGCAGTTCTTC. Translating it yields CASSHPPADNEQFF.

This chain uses TRBV7-9 with TRBJ1-2; no definite D call. The CDR3 is made up of 13 amino acids. V was shortened by 5 bases and J by 6 bases, with 13 bases between the two germline ends. Germline V gene data show CDR1 as SEHNR and CDR2 as FQNEAQ (reference sequence). The CDR3 reads CASSPYGLDGYTF. The CDR3 DNA reads as TGTGCCAGCAGCCCCTACGGTCTAGATGGCTACACCTTC.

The CDR3 loop is CASSLRQGSSYEQYF. The CDR3 region has the DNA TGTGCCAGCAGCTTAAGACAGGGGAGCTCCTACGAGCAGTACTTC. J is TRBJ2-7 and V is TRBV11-3; 8 positions agree with TRBD1. The CDR3 length is 15 residues. Germline V gene sequence: CDR1 SGHNT, CDR2 YENEEA. V trimming: 2 bases; J trimming: 0 bases; junction bases outside the gene matches: 3.

J is TRBJ2-4 and V is TRBV6-5; possibly TRBD1 for D (6 bases). Deletions cut 5 bases from V and 4 bases from J, with 12 bases between. Germline V CDR1 and CDR2: MNHEY, SVGAGI. The length of the CDR3 is 14 residues. The CDR3 is CASSQDSSKNIQYF. CDR3 nucleotide sequence: TGTGCCAGCAGTCAGGACAGCTCAAAAAACATTCAGTACTTC.

The chain couples TRBV7-9 to TRBJ1-4; D might be TRBD1 (6 bases). CDR3 size: 22 residues. Trimming took off 7 bases at V and 4 bases at J, with 37 bases between the two ends. Germline values: CDR1 SEHNR, CDR2 FQNEAQ (reference sequence). The CDR3 DNA reads as TGTGCCAGCACCACGCGGGGGGGCGCGTCCCTCAGCCGTCCCCTCGATAATGAAAAACTGTTTTTT. This encodes CASTTRGGASLSRPLDNEKLFF.

This clone was seen just once. This sequence joins TRBV12-3 or TRBV12-4 and TRBJ1-6; D unclear. Trimming took 5 bases from V and 9 from J, leaving 8 bases between them. The CDR3 is made up of 12 amino acids. CDR3: CASSLTGSPLHF. The CDR3 region has the DNA TGTGCCAGCAGTCTGACCGGTTCACCCCTCCACTTT.

The chain joins TRBV21-1 to TRBJ1-4; the D segment call TRBD1 is taken from the table without a DNA check. TRBV21-1 is annotated as a pseudogene. This CDR3 has 12 amino acids. CDR3 nucleotides: TGTGCCAGCAACCGACAGGGTGAAAAACTGTTTTTT. Protein: CASNRQGEKLFF.

The chain uses TRBV3-1 (or the pseudogene TRBV3-2) and TRBJ2-5; 10 bases are shared with TRBD2. CDR1 and CDR2 from the germline V gene are LGHDT and YNNKEL (reference sequence). Germline trimming cut 4 bases from V and 4 bases from J; bases unmatched to any gene: 21. The CDR3 spans 20 residues. CDR3: CASSPSPGLAGAWSRETQYF. The DNA of the CDR3 is TGTGCCAGCAGCCCGTCGCCGGGGCTAGCGGGAGCCTGGTCACGAGAGACCCAGTACTTC.